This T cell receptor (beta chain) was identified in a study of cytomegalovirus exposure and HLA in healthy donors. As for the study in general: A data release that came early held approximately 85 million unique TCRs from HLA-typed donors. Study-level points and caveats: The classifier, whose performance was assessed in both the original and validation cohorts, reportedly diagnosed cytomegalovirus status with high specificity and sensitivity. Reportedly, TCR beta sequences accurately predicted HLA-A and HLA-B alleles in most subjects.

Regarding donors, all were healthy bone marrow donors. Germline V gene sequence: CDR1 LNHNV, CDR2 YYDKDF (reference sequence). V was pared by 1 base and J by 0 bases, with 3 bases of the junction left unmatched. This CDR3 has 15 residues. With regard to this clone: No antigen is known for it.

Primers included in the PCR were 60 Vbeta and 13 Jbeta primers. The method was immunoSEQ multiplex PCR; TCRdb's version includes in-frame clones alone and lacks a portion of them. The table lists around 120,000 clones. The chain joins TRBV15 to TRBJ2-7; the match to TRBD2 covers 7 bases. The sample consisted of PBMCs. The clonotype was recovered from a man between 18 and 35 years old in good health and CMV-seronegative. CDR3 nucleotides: TGTGCCACCAGCAGAGGCGGCGGGAGCTCCTACGAGCAGTACTTC. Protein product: CATSRGGGSSYEQYF.